The rows below give T cell receptor beta chains drawn from one sample of a study of blood T cell repertoires in COVID-19. Only in-frame clones appear in the TCRdb table, and some are missing; sequencing was by immunoSEQ multiplex PCR. The profile covers about 440,000 clones, with 70% to 90% appearing a single time and around 12% taken by the ten largest. The sequenced material came from peripheral blood. The source of these receptors is a woman aged 50 to 60 with COVID-19, enrolled during active disease. CDR3s include the opening cysteine and the closing phenylalanine or tryptophan. Fields, in order: J gene, clone size, D gene, V gene, CDR3 DNA, CDR3 protein. A D gene is named only where the DNA matches it firmly. Expanded clones are given a class, and other clones once, few, many or no size at all.

J: TRBJ1-5
size: .
D: .
V: TRBV28
DNA: TGTGCCAGCAGTGACAGTGGCAATCAGCCCCAGCATTTT
CDR3: CASSDSGNQPQHF

J: TRBJ1-5
size: .
D: TRBD1
V: TRBV29-1
DNA: TGCAGCGTCTCCGGGACAGGGAATCAGCCCCAGCATTTT
CDR3: CSVSGTGNQPQHF

J: TRBJ2-3
size: .
D: .
V: TRBV18
DNA: TGTGCCAGCTCACTCCCTAGCACAGATACGCAGTATTTT
CDR3: CASSLPSTDTQYF

J: TRBJ2-2
size: .
D: .
V: TRBV2
DNA: TGTGCCAGCATCACAGGGAGGGACACCGGGGAGCTGTTTTTT
CDR3: CASITGRDTGELFF

J: TRBJ1-2
size: .
D: TRBD1
V: TRBV7-3
DNA: TGTGCCAGCAGCCCCGGGACAGGGGAGCTCTATGGCTACACCTTC
CDR3: CASSPGTGELYGYTF

J: TRBJ2-1
size: .
D: TRBD2
V: TRBV10-3
DNA: TGTGCCATCAGGGCGGCTAGCGGGGAAAACAATGAGCAGTTCTTC
CDR3: CAIRAASGENNEQFF

J: TRBJ2-1
size: .
D: .
V: TRBV5-1
DNA: TGCGCCAGCAGCTTGGGGGGCAGGGACACTGAGCAGTTCTTC
CDR3: CASSLGGRDTEQFF

J: TRBJ1-2
size: .
D: TRBD1
V: TRBV7-9
DNA: TGTGCCAGCAGCTTTTCCAGGGGGCCCAGCTATGGCTACACCTTC
CDR3: CASSFSRGPSYGYTF

J: TRBJ1-6
size: .
D: TRBD1
V: TRBV12-5
DNA: TGTGCTAGTGGTTCGCGGACAGGGGGTAATAATTCACCCCTCCACTTT
CDR3: CASGSRTGGNNSPLHF

J: TRBJ1-5
size: once
D: .
V: TRBV18
DNA: TGTGCCAGCTCACCGGTCGGGGGTCAGCCCCAGCATTTT
CDR3: CASSPVGGQPQHF

J: TRBJ2-7
size: .
D: TRBD1
V: TRBV5-1
DNA: TGCGCCAGCAGCTTGTTTACAGGGGCCTACGAGCAGTACTTC
CDR3: CASSLFTGAYEQYF

J: TRBJ1-4
size: .
D: .
V: TRBV5-6
DNA: TGTGCCAGCAGCCTTATTGCAACTAATGAAAAACTGTTTTTT
CDR3: CASSLIATNEKLFF

J: TRBJ1-1
size: .
D: .
V: TRBV24-1
DNA: TGTGCCACCAGTGTAGACGGGAGGAACACTGAAGCTTTCTTT
CDR3: CATSVDGRNTEAFF

J: TRBJ2-6
size: .
D: .
V: TRBV5-1
DNA: TGCGCCAGCAGCTTGGCCGGGGTCTCTGGGGCCAACGTCCTGACTTTC
CDR3: CASSLAGVSGANVLTF

J: TRBJ2-2
size: .
D: .
V: TRBV18
DNA: TGTGCCAGCTCACCAAGCGATTCCGGGGAGCTGTTTTTT
CDR3: CASSPSDSGELFF

J: TRBJ2-7
size: once
D: .
V: TRBV5-4
DNA: TGTGCCAGCAGCTTTGATACAGGGTACGAGCAGTACTTC
CDR3: CASSFDTGYEQYF

J: TRBJ2-2
size: .
D: TRBD2
V: TRBV2
DNA: TGTGCCACCTCTTGGGGGGGACTTCAGGCCGGGGAGCTGTTTTTT
CDR3: CATSWGGLQAGELFF

J: TRBJ1-3
size: few
D: .
V: TRBV5-4
DNA: TGTGCCAGCAGCTCTCACACAGGTCCCTCTGGAAACACCATATATTTT
CDR3: CASSSHTGPSGNTIYF

J: TRBJ1-2
size: .
D: TRBD1
V: TRBV30
DNA: TGTGCCTGGAGTGGGTTTCCGGGACAGGGGATCGTTGGTGGCTACACCTTC
CDR3: CAWSGFPGQGIVGGYTF

J: TRBJ2-3
size: once
D: .
V: TRBV18
DNA: TGTGCCAGCTCACAGGAGGGGGATACGCAGTATTTT
CDR3: CASSQEGDTQYF

J: TRBJ2-7
size: .
D: .
V: TRBV7-8
DNA: TGTGCCAGCAGCGGTCCGGGGGTAGGGGAGCAGTACTTC
CDR3: CASSGPGVGEQYF

J: TRBJ2-1
size: .
D: TRBD2
V: TRBV12-3/TRBV12-4
DNA: TGTGCCAGCATGGGCGGGGGGTCCGATGAGCAGTTCTTC
CDR3: CASMGGGSDEQFF

J: TRBJ1-1
size: .
D: TRBD1
V: TRBV13
DNA: TGTGCCAGCAGGGGACCGGGACAGGGAAAGTATGCTTTCTTT
CDR3: CASRGPGQGKYAFF

J: TRBJ1-4
size: .
D: .
V: TRBV7-8
DNA: TGTGCCAGCAGCTCCGAGGGGGGGACTAATGAAAAACTGTTTTTT
CDR3: CASSSEGGTNEKLFF

J: TRBJ1-2
size: few
D: TRBD1
V: TRBV29-1
DNA: TGCAGCGCCCTCGGGACAGGGGGCATCTATGGCTACACCTTC
CDR3: CSALGTGGIYGYTF

J: TRBJ1-3
size: .
D: .
V: TRBV28
DNA: TGTGCCAGCAGTCTTGGCCCAGGGTTTACTGGAAACACCATATATTTT
CDR3: CASSLGPGFTGNTIYF

J: TRBJ2-7
size: .
D: TRBD1
V: TRBV19
DNA: TGTGCCAGTAGTAGCGGGACAGGGGGCCAGGGGTACTTC
CDR3: CASSSGTGGQGYF

J: TRBJ2-1
size: .
D: TRBD1
V: TRBV15
DNA: TGTGCCACCAGCAGGACCAGGGGGCTATCCTACAATGAGCAGTTCTTC
CDR3: CATSRTRGLSYNEQFF

J: TRBJ1-1
size: few
D: .
V: TRBV30
DNA: TGTGCCTGGAGTCCCATTCTACAGGTGCAGAACACTGAAGCTTTCTTT
CDR3: CAWSPILQVQNTEAFF

J: TRBJ2-5
size: once
D: .
V: TRBV5-1
DNA: TGCGCCAGCAGCTTGGGGCAGGGTATGTTGGAGACCCAGTACTTC
CDR3: CASSLGQGMLETQYF

J: TRBJ2-1
size: .
D: TRBD2
V: TRBV3-1/TRBV3-2
DNA: TGTGCCAGCAGCCAAGATCAGGCGGGGGGGCGGGAGCAGTTCTTC
CDR3: CASSQDQAGGREQFF

J: TRBJ1-2
size: .
D: .
V: TRBV5-1
DNA: TGCGCCAGCAGCTTGGGGCAGGGAAATGGCTACACCTTC
CDR3: CASSLGQGNGYTF

J: TRBJ2-7
size: .
D: .
V: TRBV11-2
DNA: TGTGCCAGCAGTCTCGGGACTGCCTCCTACGAGCAGTACTTC
CDR3: CASSLGTASYEQYF

J: TRBJ2-2
size: .
D: TRBD1
V: TRBV19
DNA: TGTGCCAGTAGCCATACAGGGGGCACCGGGGAGCTGTTTTTT
CDR3: CASSHTGGTGELFF

J: TRBJ2-4
size: .
D: TRBD1
V: TRBV6-5
DNA: TGTGCCAGCAGCGCCCGGACAGGGGAAAACATTCAGTACTTC
CDR3: CASSARTGENIQYF

J: TRBJ2-7
size: .
D: .
V: TRBV7-3
DNA: TGTGCCAGCAGCTTGGGGGGAGGAGGCGACGAGCAGTACTTC
CDR3: CASSLGGGGDEQYF

J: TRBJ2-7
size: .
D: .
V: TRBV4-1
DNA: TGCGCCAGCAGCCAAGTGACAAGGGGGGGGACCTACGAGCAGTACTTC
CDR3: CASSQVTRGGTYEQYF

J: TRBJ1-2
size: .
D: .
V: TRBV5-4
DNA: TGTGCCAGCCGACCGCAGGCCAACTATGGCTACACCTTC
CDR3: CASRPQANYGYTF

J: TRBJ1-1
size: .
D: TRBD1
V: TRBV14
DNA: TGTGCCAGCAGGACACAGGGGGGACGTGTAGCTTTCTTT
CDR3: CASRTQGGRVAFF

J: TRBJ1-1
size: .
D: TRBD1
V: TRBV19
DNA: TGTGCCAGTAGTATAGATTTTGACAGGGGGAACACTGAAGCTTTCTTT
CDR3: CASSIDFDRGNTEAFF

J: TRBJ1-2
size: .
D: .
V: TRBV13
DNA: TGTGCCAGCCCGGGGGGATACTATGGCTACACCTTC
CDR3: CASPGGYYGYTF

J: TRBJ2-7
size: .
D: TRBD2
V: TRBV18
DNA: TGTGCCAGCTCACCTACTAGCGGGGGTGACTACGAGCAGTACTTC
CDR3: CASSPTSGGDYEQYF

J: TRBJ2-1
size: .
D: .
V: TRBV13
DNA: TGTGCCAGCCGAGGGCGGGGTCACTCCTACAATGAGCAGTTCTTC
CDR3: CASRGRGHSYNEQFF

J: TRBJ1-1
size: once
D: TRBD1
V: TRBV4-1
DNA: TGCGCCAGCAGCCAAGTAAGGACAGGGAAATCTGAAGCTTTCTTT
CDR3: CASSQVRTGKSEAFF

J: TRBJ1-4
size: .
D: .
V: TRBV5-1
DNA: TGTGCCAGCAGCTTAGGACAGAGAAATGAAAAACTGTTTTTT
CDR3: CASSLGQRNEKLFF

J: TRBJ2-1
size: .
D: TRBD2
V: TRBV11-2
DNA: TGTGCCAGCAGCTTAGATCGGACTAGCGGGTTGAATGAGCAGTTCTTC
CDR3: CASSLDRTSGLNEQFF

J: TRBJ2-5
size: .
D: TRBD1
V: TRBV30
DNA: TGTGCCTGGACCCTCAGGGACAGACACTTACAAGAGACCCAGTACTTC
CDR3: CAWTLRDRHLQETQYF

J: TRBJ2-5
size: .
D: .
V: TRBV4-1
DNA: TGCGCCAGCAGCCAAGGCAGAGGCAATCAAGAGACCCAGTACTTC
CDR3: CASSQGRGNQETQYF

J: TRBJ2-2
size: .
D: .
V: TRBV19
DNA: TGTGCCAGTAGTATCCTCAGGGGCGCCGGGGAGCTGTTTTTT
CDR3: CASSILRGAGELFF

J: TRBJ1-2
size: .
D: .
V: TRBV6-6
DNA: TGTGCCAGCAGTCCCTCCGACCTGACACGGAGGTCCTATGGCTACACCTTC
CDR3: CASSPSDLTRRSYGYTF

J: TRBJ1-1
size: .
D: .
V: TRBV6-5
DNA: TGTGCCAGCGCTAAATTGGGGGGGGACACTGAAGCTTTCTTT
CDR3: CASAKLGGDTEAFF

J: TRBJ1-2
size: .
D: TRBD1
V: TRBV5-1
DNA: TGCGCCAGCAGCTCCCGACAGGGGTATGGCTACACCTTC
CDR3: CASSSRQGYGYTF